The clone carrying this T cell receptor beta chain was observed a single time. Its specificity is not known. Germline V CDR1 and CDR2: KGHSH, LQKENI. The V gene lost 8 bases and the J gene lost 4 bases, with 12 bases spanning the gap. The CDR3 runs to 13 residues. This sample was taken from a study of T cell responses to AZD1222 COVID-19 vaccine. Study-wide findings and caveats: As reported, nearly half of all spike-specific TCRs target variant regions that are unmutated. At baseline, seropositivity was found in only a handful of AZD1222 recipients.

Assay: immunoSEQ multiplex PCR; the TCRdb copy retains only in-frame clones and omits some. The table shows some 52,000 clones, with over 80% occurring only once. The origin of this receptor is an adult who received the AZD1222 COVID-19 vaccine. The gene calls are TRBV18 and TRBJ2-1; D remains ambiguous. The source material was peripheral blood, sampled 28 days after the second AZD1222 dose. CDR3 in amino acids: CASRQLQYNEQFF. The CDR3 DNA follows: TGTGCCAGCCGTCAGCTACAGTACAATGAGCAGTTCTTC.